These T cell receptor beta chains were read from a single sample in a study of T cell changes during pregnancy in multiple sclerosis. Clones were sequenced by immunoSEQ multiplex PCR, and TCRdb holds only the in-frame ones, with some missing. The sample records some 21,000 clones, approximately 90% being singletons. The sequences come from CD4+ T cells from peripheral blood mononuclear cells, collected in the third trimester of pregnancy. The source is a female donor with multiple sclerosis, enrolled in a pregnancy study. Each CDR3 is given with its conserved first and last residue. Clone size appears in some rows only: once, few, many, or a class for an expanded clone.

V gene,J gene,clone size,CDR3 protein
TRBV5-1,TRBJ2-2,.,CASSLGQTYTGELFF
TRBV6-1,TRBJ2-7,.,CASSRPDSYEQYF
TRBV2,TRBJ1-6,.,CASRVTTGADSPLHF
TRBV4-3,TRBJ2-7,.,CASSQDRGGLAGGYRLYEQYF
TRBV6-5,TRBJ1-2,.,CASCPGQGSYGYTF
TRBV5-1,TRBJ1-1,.,CASSLGSGGTEAFF
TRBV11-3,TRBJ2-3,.,CASSSRHPVDTQYF
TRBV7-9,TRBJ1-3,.,CASSLSPGGLGNTIYF
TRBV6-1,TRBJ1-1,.,CASSELGGAEAFF
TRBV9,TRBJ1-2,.,CASTPFTGAYGYTF
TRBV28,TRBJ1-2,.,CASSLLHGDYGYTF
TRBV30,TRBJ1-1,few,CAWSRTGDTEAFF
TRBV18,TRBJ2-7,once,CASSPPRGPGGDYEQYF
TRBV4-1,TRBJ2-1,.,CASSRIPGISDTYNEQFF
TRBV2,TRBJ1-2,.,CASTRTEDYGYTF
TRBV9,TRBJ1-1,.,CASSPQGHQNTEAFF
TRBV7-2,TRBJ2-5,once,CASSSRWETQYF
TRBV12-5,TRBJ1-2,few,CASGLGLTGDGYTF
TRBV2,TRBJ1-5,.,CASSSGTLPNQPQHF
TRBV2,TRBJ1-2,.,CASSPLDRGALYGYTF
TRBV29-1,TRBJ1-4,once,CSVSRGNEKLFF
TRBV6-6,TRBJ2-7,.,CASSRGSYEQYF
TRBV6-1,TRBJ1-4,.,CASSEGDTTNEKLFF
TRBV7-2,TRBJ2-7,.,CASSLDSGGYEQYF
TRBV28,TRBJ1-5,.,CASSRGGEGQPQHF
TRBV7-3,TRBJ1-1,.,CASSLSGGNTEAFF
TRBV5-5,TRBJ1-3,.,CASSLVGGTGQFSGNTIYF
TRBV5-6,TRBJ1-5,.,CASSLGASYQPQHF
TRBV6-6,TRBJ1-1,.,CASSSVRLNTEAFF
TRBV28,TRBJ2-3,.,CASSTQTGLGSLAGTRGTDTQYF
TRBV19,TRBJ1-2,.,CASTTGGSYGYTF
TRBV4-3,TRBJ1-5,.,CASSIMRNQPQHF
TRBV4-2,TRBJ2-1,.,CASSQDPTSGGNNEQFF
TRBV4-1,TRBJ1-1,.,CASSLGHTDGEAFF
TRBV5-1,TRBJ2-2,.,CASSATGTRSTGELFF
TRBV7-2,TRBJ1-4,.,CASRPTGAPPEKLFF
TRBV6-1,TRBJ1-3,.,CASSELDSSGNTIYF
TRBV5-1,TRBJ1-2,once,CASSPETAQSNYGYTF
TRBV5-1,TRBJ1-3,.,CASSSQGSNTIYF
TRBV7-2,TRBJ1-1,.,CASRKETGRNTEAFF
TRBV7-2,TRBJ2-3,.,CASSSTWRGGTDTQYF
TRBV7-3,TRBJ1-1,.,CASSLMTAMNTEAFF
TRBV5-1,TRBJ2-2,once,CASSIDGANTGELFF
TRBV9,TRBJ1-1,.,CASSVSSGSAEAFF
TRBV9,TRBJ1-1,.,CASSVAAGFSEAFF
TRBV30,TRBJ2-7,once,CAWSQSGFYEQYF
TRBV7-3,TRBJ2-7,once,CASSQTGDTYEQYF
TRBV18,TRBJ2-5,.,CASSPREGTSETQYF
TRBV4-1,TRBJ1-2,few,CASSHFYLDRGYGYTF
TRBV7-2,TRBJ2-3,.,CASSKSRGGDTQYF
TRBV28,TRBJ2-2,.,CASSSAGITGELFF
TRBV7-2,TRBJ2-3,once,CASSQIAPNTQYF